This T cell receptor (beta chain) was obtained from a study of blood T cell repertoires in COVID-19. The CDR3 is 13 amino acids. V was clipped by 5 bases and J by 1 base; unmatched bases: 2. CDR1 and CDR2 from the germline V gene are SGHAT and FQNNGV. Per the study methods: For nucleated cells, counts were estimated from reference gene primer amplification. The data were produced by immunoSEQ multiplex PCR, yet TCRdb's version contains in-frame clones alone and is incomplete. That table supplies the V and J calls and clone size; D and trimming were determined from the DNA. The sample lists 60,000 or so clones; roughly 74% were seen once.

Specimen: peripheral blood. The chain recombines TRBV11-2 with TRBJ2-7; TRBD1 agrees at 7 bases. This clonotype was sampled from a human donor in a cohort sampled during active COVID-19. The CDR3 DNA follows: TGTGCCAGCAGCCAGACAGGGTCCTACGAGCAGTACTTC. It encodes CASSQTGSYEQYF.